The 21 T cell receptor beta chains presented below share a single source sample, sequenced in a study of blood T cell repertoires in COVID-19. This table comes from immunoSEQ multiplex PCR, and its TCRdb copy is limited to in-frame clones, with some not included. The profile shows some 150,000 clones, roughly 74% of them singletons. The sample taken for sequencing was peripheral blood. Receptors were obtained from a woman of 80 years or more with acute or convalescent COVID-19.

The chain is built from TRBV6-5 and TRBJ2-1; a weak D match, TRBD1 (5 bases). CDR3 length: 11 amino acids. The ends were cut back, 5 bases at V and 10 bases at J, with 9 bases in the middle. CDR1 is MNHEY and CDR2 is SVGAGI in the germline V gene. This CDR3 is CASSKRTEQFF. CDR3 coding DNA: TGTGCCAGCAGTAAAAGGACAGAGCAGTTCTTC.

The chain links TRBV19 to TRBJ2-4; maybe TRBD2 (5 bases). Germline V CDR1 and CDR2: LNHDA, SQIVND (reference sequence). Trimming stripped 7 bases from V and 8 bases from J, with 12 bases between. The CDR3 is 12 residues long. The CDR3 protein is CASMGVRDIQYF. For the CDR3, the DNA is TGTGCCAGTATGGGAGTGAGGGACATTCAGTACTTC.

This clone appeared once. The chain joins TRBV28 to TRBJ1-2; D not resolved. Trimming took off 3 bases at V and 1 base at J, with 3 bases between the two ends. The CDR3 covers 12 residues. Germline CDR1 reads MDHEN; CDR2 reads SYDVKM. CDR3 residues: CASSFSNYGYTF. The CDR3 coding sequence is TGTGCCAGCAGTTTTAGTAACTATGGCTACACCTTC.

The chain has TRBV4-1 and TRBJ2-3; D perhaps matches TRBD2 (6 bases). Trimming cost V 5 bases and J 0 bases, with 15 bases left between them. The V gene's germline CDR1 is MGHRA and CDR2 YSYEKL. The CDR3 is made up of 16 amino acids. This CDR3 reads CASSYSAGISTDTQYF. The CDR3 coding sequence is TGCGCCAGCAGCTATAGCGCGGGAATTAGCACAGATACGCAGTATTTT.

The chain combines TRBV7-2 with TRBJ2-1; TRBD2 agrees at 8 bases. This CDR3 is 18 amino acids long. From germline, CDR1 is SGHTA and CDR2 FQGNSA. Trimming removed 4 bases from V and 2 bases from J; junction bases left unmatched: 13. CDR3 sequence: CASSSPRSGRGTYNEQFF. The CDR3 DNA follows: TGTGCCAGCAGCTCCCCCCGTTCCGGGAGGGGTACCTACAATGAGCAGTTCTTC. The variable domain in full, with the rest retrieved from reference TRBV7-2 and TRBJ2-1, is GAGVSQSPSNKVTEKGKDVELRCDPISGHTALYWYRQSLGQGLEFLIYFQGNSAPDKSGLPSDRFSAERTGGSVSTLTIQRTQQEDSAVYLCASSSPRSGRGTYNEQFFGPGTRLTVL.

CDR3 amino acids: CASTTGVGMNTEAFF. The CDR3 bases are TGTGCCAGCACCACAGGGGTCGGCATGAACACTGAAGCTTTCTTT. The V call is TRBV7-2, the J call TRBJ1-1; 7 positions match TRBD1. The junction had 8 bases not matched to a gene; V was cut back by 7 bases and J by 0 bases. The CDR3 has 15 amino acids. Germline assignment: CDR1 SGHTA and CDR2 FQGNSA.

This chain joins TRBV30 and TRBJ1-3; D is possibly TRBD1 (5 bases). Trimming pared 3 bases from V and 0 bases from J, leaving 9 bases between. Germline CDR1 reads GTSNPN; CDR2 reads SVGIG (reference sequence). This CDR3 comprises 14 residues. CDR3 in amino acids: CAWRGRNSGNTIYF. The DNA for the CDR3 is TGTGCCTGGAGGGGGCGGAACTCTGGAAACACCATATATTTT.

This chain joins TRBV5-1 and TRBJ2-3; TRBD1 aligns across 10 bases. With V trimmed by 4 bases and J by 4 bases, 6 bases remained unmatched. CDR3 length equals 15 residues. The V gene's germline CDR1 is SGHRS and CDR2 YFSETQ. The CDR3 sequence: CASSQDGTGADTQYF. The DNA of the CDR3 is TGCGCCAGCAGCCAAGACGGGACAGGGGCAGATACGCAGTATTTT.

With regard to this clone: No DNA is shown, since the ends of the CDR3 on it are uncertain; the CDR3 is the one TCRdb lists. This chain connects TRBV28 to TRBJ1-2; the table's TRBD1 call for D was not verified on the DNA. The CDR3 has 14 amino acids, counting both end residues. Germline V CDR1 and CDR2: MDHEN, SYDVKM. The CDR3 is CASSSSDRMGGYTF.

This clone was recorded once. The CDR3 protein is CASSFWDRNEKLFF. CDR3 sequence (DNA): TGTGCCAGCAGCTTCTGGGACAGGAATGAAAAACTGTTTTTT. The chain has TRBV7-9 and TRBJ1-4; 8 bases map to TRBD1. V dropped 3 bases and J dropped 5; count of bases not matched to a gene: 2. This CDR3 comprises 14 residues. Germline assignment: CDR1 SEHNR and CDR2 FQNEAQ (reference sequence). The full variable domain, completed using reference TRBV7-9 and TRBJ1-4, is DTGVSQNPRHKITKRGQNVTFRCDPISEHNRLYWYRQTLGQGPEFLTYFQNEAQLEKSRLLSDRFSAERPKGSFSTLEIQRTEQGDSAMYLCASSFWDRNEKLFFGSGTQLSVL.

This clone was observed once. This chain uses TRBV6-1 with TRBJ1-2; 8 bases fit TRBD1. There are 18 residues in the CDR3. Germline V gives CDR1 MNHNS, CDR2 SASEGT. V lost 0 bases and J lost 6; bases outside the gene matches: 15. Written as DNA, the CDR3 is TGTGCCAGCAGTGAAGCCGCCCGGACAGGGATTAGGAAGAATGGCTACACCTTC. Translating it yields CASSEAARTGIRKNGYTF.

This clone was found a few times. The V call is TRBV28, the J call TRBJ2-2, with a weak D call TRBD2 (5 bases). Trimming removed 2 bases at V and 2 bases at J, with 9 bases between. The CDR3 has 15 residues. The germline V gene has CDR1 MDHEN and CDR2 SYDVKM. CDR3 nucleotide sequence: TGTGCCAGCAGTTTAGGACTCTTAAACACCGGGGAGCTGTTTTTT. It codes for CASSLGLLNTGELFF.

This chain links TRBV7-8 with TRBJ1-1; maybe TRBD1 (5 bases). Deletions cut 0 bases from V and 4 bases from J, with 9 bases between. There are 14 residues in the CDR3. Germline CDR1 reads SGHVS; CDR2 reads FQNEAQ. The CDR3 region is CASSLALRGTEAFF. CDR3 bases: TGTGCCAGCAGCTTAGCGCTAAGGGGCACTGAAGCTTTCTTT.

V and J are TRBV30 and TRBJ2-1; tentatively, D is TRBD2 (5 bases). The CDR3 has 14 amino acids. Germline CDR1 reads GTSNPN; CDR2 reads SVGIG (reference sequence). V shed 2 bases and J shed 0 bases, with 8 bases lying between them. The CDR3 here is CAWSSSLSYNEQFF. The CDR3 coding sequence is TGTGCCTGGAGTTCTAGCCTCTCCTACAATGAGCAGTTCTTC.

V usage is TRBV25-1 and J usage is TRBJ1-1; 10 positions match TRBD1. The CDR3 sequence is 18 residues long. CDR1 and CDR2 from the germline V gene are MGHDK and SYGVNS. V lost 4 bases to trimming and J lost 1 base; unmatched junction nucleotides: 12. The CDR3 nucleotides are TGTGCCAGCAGTGGAGCTCCCGGGACAGGGGCGAGGAACACTGAAGCTTTCTTT. This codes for CASSGAPGTGARNTEAFF.

The chain carries TRBV24-1 and TRBJ2-2; 12 bases are shared with TRBD2. The CDR3 has 17 amino acids. The V and J ends lost 5 bases and 1 base, in that order; junction bases with no gene match: 4. Germline CDR1 reads KGHDR; CDR2 reads SFDVKD. The CDR3, as DNA: TGTGCCACCAGTGCCCTGGGACTAGCGGGGAACACCGGGGAGCTGTTTTTT. It translates to CATSALGLAGNTGELFF.

The chain couples TRBV25-1 to TRBJ2-5; 7 bases line up with TRBD1. The CDR3 consists of 14 residues. J lost 2 bases, V lost 5 bases, and 5 bases had no gene match. Germline V gene lookup returns CDR1 MGHDK and CDR2 SYGVNS. The CDR3 here is CASSHRGNQETQYF. Written as DNA, the CDR3 is TGTGCCAGCAGTCACAGGGGAAATCAAGAGACCCAGTACTTC. The full variable domain, with the rest looked up from reference TRBV25-1 and TRBJ2-5, is EADIYQTPRYLVIGTGKKITLECSQTMGHDKMYWYQQDPGMELHLIHYSYGVNSTEKGDLSSESTVSRIRTEHFPLTLESARPSHTSQYLCASSHRGNQETQYFGPGTRLLVL.

In its sample, this clone was seen a few times. The genes are TRBV30 and TRBJ1-6; the D gene is possibly TRBD1 (5 bases). V lost 2 bases, J lost 10 bases, and 18 bases lay in between. The CDR3 has 15 amino acids. CDR1 GTSNPN and CDR2 SVGIG come from the germline V gene (reference sequence). CDR3 in amino acids: CAWSPRGTQGSPLHF. CDR3 bases: TGTGCCTGGAGTCCCCGGGGGACTCAAGGGTCACCCCTCCACTTT.

The rearrangement links TRBV28 to TRBJ2-5; 14 bases are a match to TRBD2. In germline, CDR1 is MDHEN, CDR2 SYDVKM. The trim removed 3 bases at V and 6 bases at J, leaving 6 bases unmatched. The CDR3 contains 16 residues. DNA of the CDR3: TGTGCCAGCAGTTTGATCGGGACTAGCGGGAGACAGACCCAGTACTTC. This encodes CASSLIGTSGRQTQYF.

V and J are TRBV19 and TRBJ1-4; D is unresolved. This CDR3 contains 14 residues. In germline, CDR1 is LNHDA, CDR2 SQIVND (reference sequence). V dropped 3 bases and J dropped 0 bases, with 5 bases sitting between them. The CDR3 is CASSMTSTNEKLFF. As DNA, the CDR3 is TGTGCCAGTAGTATGACATCAACTAATGAAAAACTGTTTTTT.

The chain carries TRBV21-1 and TRBJ1-5. TRBV21-1 is a pseudogene segment. The CDR3 extends over 16 amino acids. For the CDR3, the DNA is TGTGCCAGCAGCAAAATGGAGGAAAGTAGCAATCAGCCCCAGCATTTT. Translated, it gives CASSKMEESSNQPQHF.